Below are 24 T cell receptor beta chains sequenced from a single sample in a study of shared clonotypes between healthy human individuals. Method: immunoSEQ multiplex PCR; TCRdb's copy keeps in-frame clones and lacks some. Among about 2.3 million clones listed, 90% to 95% were seen once. Sequences were obtained from naive CD4+ T cells from PBMCs. Subset here: CD45RA+ positively selected. The receptors come from a man aged 18-30 years in good health. Some clones in this sample may be carry-over from other donors' samples.

CDR3 residues: CASSDATSGRVDEQFF. In nucleotides, the CDR3 is TGTGCCAGCAGTGACGCGACTAGCGGGAGAGTAGATGAGCAGTTCTTC. The V and J genes are TRBV27 and TRBJ2-1, with 12 bases aligning to TRBD2. The CDR3 extends over 16 amino acids. CDR1 and CDR2 from the germline V gene are MNHEY and SMNVEV (reference sequence). V lost 5 bases and J lost 8; bases outside the gene matches: 10.

The V and J genes are TRBV5-1 and TRBJ2-7, with D possibly matching TRBD1 (6 bases). The CDR3 has 13 amino acids. Deletions cut 4 bases from V and 5 bases from J, with 13 bases between. The germline V gene encodes CDR1 SGHRS and CDR2 YFSETQ. CDR3 coding DNA: TGCGCCAGCAGCGCCGACAGGAGCAACGAGCAGTACTTC. This sequence encodes CASSADRSNEQYF. The full variable domain, with the rest looked up from reference TRBV5-1 and TRBJ2-7, is KAGVTQTPRYLIKTRGQQVTLSCSPISGHRSVSWYQQTPGQGLQFLFEYFSETQRNKGNFPGRFSGRQFSNSRSEMNVSTLELGDSALYLCASSADRSNEQYFGPGTRLTVT.

This chain connects TRBV9 to TRBJ2-1; 10 bases fit TRBD2. Trimming at V came to 4 bases and at J to 9 bases, leaving 7 bases not matched to a gene. The CDR3 has 14 residues. Germline V lookup: CDR1 SGDLS, CDR2 YYNGEE. The CDR3 nucleotides read TGTGCCAGCAGCTACGGGACTAGCGTAGGTGAGCAGTTCTTC. The encoded protein is CASSYGTSVGEQFF.

The chain has TRBV5-1 and TRBJ2-5; D call uncertain. Germline CDR1 and CDR2: SGHRS and YFSETQ. V was pared by 0 bases and J by 4 bases, with 16 bases between. The CDR3 is 16 amino acids. CDR3 residues: CASSLGVVTNPETQYF. The CDR3 DNA reads TGCGCCAGCAGCTTGGGAGTCGTTACAAACCCAGAGACCCAGTACTTC.

This clone was counted a single time. V is TRBV6-1 and J is TRBJ2-3, with 10 bases identical to TRBD2. Germline V gene lookup returns CDR1 MNHNS and CDR2 SASEGT. The J segment lost 1 base and the V segment lost 4 bases, leaving 2 bases of the junction unmatched. The CDR3 extends over 15 amino acids. The CDR3 DNA follows: TGTGCCAGCAGTGCTAGCGGGAGAGGCACAGATACGCAGTATTTT. This translates into CASSASGRGTDTQYF.

V usage is TRBV29-1 and J usage is TRBJ2-5; TRBD1 aligns across 10 bases. Germline V gene lookup returns CDR1 SQVTM and CDR2 ANQGSEA. J gave up 5 bases and V 8 bases, and 8 bases lay outside the gene matches. CDR3 size: 13 residues. CDR3 loop: CSHLTGGLETQYF. CDR3 nucleotide sequence: TGCAGCCATCTGACAGGGGGCTTGGAGACCCAGTACTTC.

This chain links TRBV6-1 with TRBJ2-2, with a possible D match to TRBD1 (7 bases). Germline V gene lookup returns CDR1 MNHNS and CDR2 SASEGT. Trimming stripped 6 bases from V and 5 bases from J, with 10 bases between. This CDR3 comprises 13 residues. CDR3 protein: CASRQGGTGELFF. CDR3 coding DNA: TGTGCCAGCAGGCAGGGGGGAACCGGGGAGCTGTTTTTT.

The chain has TRBV5-1 and TRBJ2-1, with 8 bases identical to TRBD1. In germline, CDR1 is SGHRS, CDR2 YFSETQ. This CDR3 comprises 14 residues. The trim removed 5 bases at V and 2 bases at J, leaving 3 bases unmatched. The CDR3, as DNA: TGCGCCAGCAGATTCAGGGGGCCCTACAATGAGCAGTTCTTC. This codes for CASRFRGPYNEQFF. The variable domain in full, completed from reference TRBV5-1 and TRBJ2-1, reads KAGVTQTPRYLIKTRGQQVTLSCSPISGHRSVSWYQQTPGQGLQFLFEYFSETQRNKGNFPGRFSGRQFSNSRSEMNVSTLELGDSALYLCASRFRGPYNEQFFGPGTRLTVL.

The chain employs TRBV7-2 and TRBJ2-2; D is unclear. V was pared by 5 bases and J by 6 bases, with 7 bases between. The CDR3 is 12 residues long. Germline CDR1 reads SGHTA; CDR2 reads FQGNSA. For the CDR3, the DNA is TGTGCCAGCAGCCAAAGATCCGGGGAGCTGTTTTTT. It specifies CASSQRSGELFF.

The V call is TRBV5-4, the J call TRBJ2-5; TRBD2 matches 10 bases. CDR3 length: 15 residues. Germline trimming cut 5 bases from V and 5 bases from J; bases unmatched to any gene: 9. Per germline, CDR1 SGHNT and CDR2 YYREEE (reference sequence). The DNA of the CDR3 is TGTGCCAGCAGTCGGACTAGCGGAGACGGGGAGACCCAGTACTTC. Translating it yields CASSRTSGDGETQYF.

The rearrangement joins TRBV6-5 to TRBJ2-1; D call uncertain. Per the germline V gene, CDR1 is MNHEY and CDR2 is SVGAGI. The CDR3 covers 12 residues. V gave up 5 bases and J gave up 8 bases, with 10 bases separating them. The CDR3, as DNA: TGTGCCAGCAGTCCCGCAGGAGATGAGCAGTTCTTC. Translating it yields CASSPAGDEQFF.

The chain employs TRBV9 and TRBJ2-3; the match to TRBD2 covers 8 bases. The germline V gene has CDR1 SGDLS and CDR2 YYNGEE. The CDR3 covers 15 residues. After removal of 0 bases from V and 9 bases from J, the junction contained 9 bases not matched to a gene. CDR3 in amino acids: CASSVDRAGGPTQYF. DNA for the CDR3: TGTGCCAGCAGCGTAGATCGCGCGGGAGGACCCACGCAGTATTTT.

The rearrangement joins TRBV27 to TRBJ2-1; TRBD2 aligns across 11 bases. Germline V gives CDR1 MNHEY, CDR2 SMNVEV (reference sequence). The CDR3 loop spans 13 amino acids. Trimming at V came to 7 bases and at J to 8 bases, leaving 4 bases not matched to a gene. The CDR3 here is CASTRLAGHEQFF. CDR3 DNA sequence: TGTGCCAGCACCAGACTAGCGGGACATGAGCAGTTCTTC.

The J gene is TRBJ1-2, the V gene TRBV12-5; 9 bases line up with TRBD1. Germline trimming cut 3 bases from V and 4 bases from J; bases unmatched to any gene: 6. Germline V gene data show CDR1 as LGHNT and CDR2 as FRNRAP. This CDR3 region has 15 residues. Here the CDR3 reads CASGFVGQGFYGYTF. CDR3 nucleotides: TGTGCTAGTGGTTTCGTCGGACAGGGGTTCTATGGCTACACCTTC.

This chain uses TRBV28 with TRBJ2-1; 11 nucleotides agree with TRBD1. CDR1 MDHEN and CDR2 SYDVKM come from the germline V gene. The CDR3 has 16 amino acids. V shed 6 bases, J shed 4 bases, and the junction held 8 bases outside the gene matches. The CDR3 is CASSPWTGGSYNEQFF. The CDR3 DNA follows: TGTGCCAGCAGCCCTTGGACAGGGGGCTCTTACAATGAGCAGTTCTTC.

The V gene is TRBV2, the J gene TRBJ2-7, with no clear D. V lost 3 bases to trimming and J lost 3 bases, with 15 bases between them. CDR1 is SNHLY, CDR2 FYNNEI, per germline. The CDR3 consists of 15 residues. The CDR3 here is CASSELAGSVYEQYF. CDR3 in DNA: TGTGCCAGCAGTGAGTTGGCAGGCTCTGTCTACGAGCAGTACTTC.

About this clone: In this CDR3 the conserved last residue, phenylalanine or tryptophan, is missing, so a read error is likely. The DNA is omitted, as the CDR3 cannot be located on it reliably, and the CDR3 follows TCRdb's listing. The chain recombines TRBV6-1 with TRBJ2-7; the table's D call, TRBD1, has no DNA check behind it. The CDR3 is 10 residues long, ends included. Germline V gene lookup returns CDR1 MNHNS and CDR2 SASEGT. CDR3: CASSLYRDTI.

The chain uses TRBV19 and TRBJ2-4; D is unclear. The length of the CDR3 is 15 residues. V lost 3 bases, J lost 0 bases, and 9 bases lay in between. CDR1 LNHDA and CDR2 SQIVND come from the germline V gene (reference sequence). CDR3 sequence reads: CASSIRDIAKNIQYF. CDR3 nucleotide sequence: TGTGCCAGTAGTATTCGCGACATAGCCAAAAACATTCAGTACTTC.

To note about this clone: The same CDR3 is also encoded by other DNA sequences in this sample. This chain links TRBV7-2 with TRBJ1-5; perhaps TRBD1 as D (5 bases). The V end lost 0 bases, the J end lost 1 base, and 7 bases lay between the germline ends. This CDR3 contains 15 residues. The germline CDR1 and CDR2 sequences are SGHTA and FQGNSA. CDR3 DNA sequence: TGTGCCAGCAGCTTAGCGGGGGGAAGCAATCAGCCCCAGCATTTT. It is translated as CASSLAGGSNQPQHF. Variable domain in full (rest from reference TRBV7-2 and TRBJ1-5): GAGVSQSPSNKVTEKGKDVELRCDPISGHTALYWYRQSLGQGLEFLIYFQGNSAPDKSGLPSDRFSAERTGGSVSTLTIQRTQQEDSAVYLCASSLAGGSNQPQHFGDGTRLSIL.

This sequence joins TRBV27 and TRBJ1-3; D remains unclear. The V end lost 10 bases, the J end lost 2 bases, and 12 bases lay between the germline ends. The CDR3 runs 13 residues. The germline V gene has CDR1 MNHEY and CDR2 SMNVEV (reference sequence). The CDR3 loop is CATTDWTGNTIYF. The CDR3 nucleotides read TGTGCCACCACGGATTGGACTGGAAACACCATATATTTT.

This clone was observed a handful of times. The chain has TRBV28 and TRBJ1-1; the match to TRBD1 covers 10 bases. V shed 6 bases and J 14 bases; nucleotides not matched to a gene: 9. Per the germline V gene, CDR1 is MDHEN and CDR2 is SYDVKM. The CDR3 is 12 amino acids. CDR3 protein: CASSEIPGQGFF. DNA of the CDR3: TGTGCCAGCAGCGAAATTCCGGGACAGGGGTTCTTT.

The rearrangement joins TRBV7-3 to TRBJ2-5; 10 nucleotides align to TRBD2. Unmatched junction bases numbered 10, after V lost 2 bases and J lost 4 bases. Germline V lookup: CDR1 SGHTA, CDR2 FQGTGA. This CDR3 has 17 amino acids. DNA for the CDR3: TGTGCCAGCAGCTTAGGGGCTAGCGGGAGAGGATTAGAGACCCAGTACTTC. Protein product: CASSLGASGRGLETQYF.

The CDR3 nucleotides read TGCGCCAGCAGCTTGGATGACAGCTACAATGAGCAGTTCTTC. Protein sequence: CASSLDDSYNEQFF. V and J are TRBV5-1 and TRBJ2-1, with D perhaps matching TRBD1 (5 bases). CDR1 is SGHRS and CDR2 is YFSETQ in the germline V gene. This CDR3 has 14 amino acids. Trimming left V 0 bases short and J 3 bases short, with 7 bases between. Full variable domain (remainder filled in from reference TRBV5-1 and TRBJ2-1): KAGVTQTPRYLIKTRGQQVTLSCSPISGHRSVSWYQQTPGQGLQFLFEYFSETQRNKGNFPGRFSGRQFSNSRSEMNVSTLELGDSALYLCASSLDDSYNEQFFGPGTRLTVL.

J is TRBJ2-2 and V is TRBV19; weak D call: TRBD1 (5 bases). CDR3 length: 15 residues. Germline assignment: CDR1 LNHDA and CDR2 SQIVND (reference sequence). V was pared by 6 bases and J by 0 bases, with 11 bases between. The CDR3 DNA reads as TGTGCCAGTAGACCACAGGCTTCGAACACCGGGGAGCTGTTTTTT. Translated: CASRPQASNTGELFF.